Below are 15 T cell receptor beta chains sequenced from a single sample in a study of blood T cell repertoires in COVID-19. The data were produced by immunoSEQ multiplex PCR, yet TCRdb's version contains in-frame clones alone and is incomplete. The sample has 320,000 or so clones, roughly nine tenths seen once. Source material: PBMCs or T cells enriched from blood (not recorded which). The source of these receptors is a man in his sixties who had recovered from COVID-19.

The V gene is TRBV30, the J gene TRBJ1-6; 10 bases align to TRBD1. Germline V gives CDR1 GTSNPN, CDR2 SVGIG (reference sequence). The V gene end was trimmed by 4 bases and the J gene end by 6 bases; junction bases not matched to a gene: 9. The CDR3 loop spans 16 amino acids. The CDR3 coding sequence is TGTGCCTGGACTCCGACAGGGGGCGGGTTTAATTCACCCCTCCACTTT. The encoded protein is CAWTPTGGGFNSPLHF.

V is TRBV18 and J is TRBJ1-1, with 9 bases identical to TRBD1. The CDR3 runs to 15 residues. Germline V lookup: CDR1 KGHSH, CDR2 LQKENI. V gave up 6 bases and J gave up 6 bases; unmatched junction bases: 11. The CDR3 here is CASSRTGAPRSEAFF. The CDR3, as DNA: TGTGCCAGCTCGCGGACAGGGGCACCGAGGTCTGAAGCTTTCTTT.

The chain couples TRBV5-6 to TRBJ1-2; D is perhaps TRBD1 (6 bases). Trimming cost V 4 bases and J 4 bases, with 14 bases left between them. The germline CDR1 and CDR2 sequences are SGHDT and YYEEEE. The CDR3 is 14 residues long. This CDR3 reads CASSKSGQIYGYTF. CDR3 DNA sequence: TGTGCCAGCAGCAAGAGTGGACAGATCTATGGCTACACCTTC.

This clone was recorded once. The genes are TRBV7-2 and TRBJ2-7, with 9 bases lining up with TRBD2. From germline, CDR1 is SGHTA and CDR2 FQGNSA. The CDR3 has 16 amino acids. V lost 5 bases, J lost 2 bases, and 10 bases stayed unmatched. DNA for the CDR3: TGTGCCAGCAGCGTCAGGTGGGCGGGAGGGCCCTACGAGCAGTACTTC. It specifies CASSVRWAGGPYEQYF. The full variable domain, with the rest looked up from reference TRBV7-2 and TRBJ2-7, is GAGVSQSPSNKVTEKGKDVELRCDPISGHTALYWYRQSLGQGLEFLIYFQGNSAPDKSGLPSDRFSAERTGGSVSTLTIQRTQQEDSAVYLCASSVRWAGGPYEQYFGPGTRLTVT.

The V gene is TRBV28, the J gene TRBJ2-1, with TRBD2 as a possible D gene (6 bases). V was cut by 6 bases and J by 5 bases, with 26 bases left in between. This CDR3 comprises 18 residues. CDR1 is MDHEN, CDR2 SYDVKM, per germline. CDR3 loop: CASRPPPGREPYNNEQFF. The DNA for the CDR3 is TGTGCCAGCAGACCCCCCCCTGGTCGGGAGCCCTACAACAATGAGCAGTTCTTC.

The gene calls are TRBV27 and TRBJ2-7; D gene ambiguous. Germline-derived CDR1 and CDR2 are MNHEY and SMNVEV (reference sequence). V lost 3 bases, J lost 2 bases, and 11 bases lay in between. This CDR3 is built from 14 residues. In nucleotides, the CDR3 is TGTGCCAGCAGTTTGGCTGGCAGAACCTACGAGCAGTACTTC. It is translated as CASSLAGRTYEQYF.

The chain's CDR3 is CASSLATANTEAFF. For the CDR3, the DNA is TGTGCCAGCAGCTTGGCGACAGCGAACACTGAAGCTTTCTTT. V usage is TRBV5-4 and J usage is TRBJ1-1; tentatively, D is TRBD1 (5 bases). Germline values: CDR1 SGHNT, CDR2 YYREEE (reference sequence). The CDR3 runs to 14 residues. The V end was cut by 0 bases, the J end by 1 base, with 7 bases between.

The chain recombines TRBV29-1 with TRBJ1-2; D might be TRBD1 (5 bases). Germline CDR1 reads SQVTM; CDR2 reads ANQGSEA. The germline V and J ends were trimmed by 5 bases and 5 bases, with 15 bases remaining between them. This CDR3 has 13 amino acids. DNA of the CDR3: TGCAGCGTTTCAGGGTTAAGCGAATATGGCTACACCTTC. Its protein is CSVSGLSEYGYTF.

The V and J genes are TRBV24-1 and TRBJ1-5, with a weak D call TRBD1 (5 bases). V was clipped by 3 bases and J by 4 bases, with 18 bases between them. The CDR3 totals 17 residues. CDR1 is KGHDR, CDR2 SFDVKD, per germline. CDR3 in DNA: TGTGCCACCAGTGATCCAAGATGGGGGGAGAGGAATCAGCCCCAGCATTTT. This translates into CATSDPRWGERNQPQHF.

This clone has only a few counts. The genes are TRBV28 and TRBJ2-5; TRBD1 aligns across 7 bases. CDR3 length: 14 amino acids. The germline gives CDR1 MDHEN, CDR2 SYDVKM. V lost 6 bases and J lost 1; bases outside the gene matches: 5. In DNA, the CDR3 is TGTGCCAGCAGCCTTGACAGGGCCCAAGAGACCCAGTACTTC. This gives the protein CASSLDRAQETQYF. Complete variable domain (other parts from reference TRBV28 and TRBJ2-5): DVKVTQSSRYLVKRTGEKVFLECVQDMDHENMFWYRQDPGLGLRLIYFSYDVKMKEKGDIPEGYSVSREKKERFSLILESASTNQTSMYLCASSLDRAQETQYFGPGTRLLVL.

The rearrangement uses TRBV5-1 and TRBJ2-7; 7 nucleotides agree with TRBD2. Trimming removed 4 bases from V and 1 base from J; junction bases left unmatched: 11. The CDR3 consists of 16 residues. Germline CDR1 reads SGHRS; CDR2 reads YFSETQ. CDR3 sequence: CASSKASGGRSYEQYF. The CDR3 nucleotides read TGCGCCAGCAGCAAGGCGTCGGGCGGGAGATCCTACGAGCAGTACTTC.

The chain combines TRBV9 with TRBJ2-2, with D perhaps TRBD1 (5 bases). This CDR3 has 16 amino acids. Germline loops: CDR1 SGDLS, CDR2 YYNGEE. Trimming left V 2 bases short and J 5 bases short, with 16 bases between. CDR3 amino acids: CASSVLGRAETGELFF. CDR3 coding DNA: TGTGCCAGCAGCGTGCTGGGCAGGGCGGAGACCGGGGAGCTGTTTTTT.

The chain links TRBV10-1 to TRBJ1-6; perhaps TRBD1 as D (6 bases). CDR3 length equals 13 residues. Germline V gene lookup returns CDR1 WNHNN and CDR2 SYGVQD (reference sequence). V lost 3 bases to trimming and J lost 8 bases, with 8 bases between them. The CDR3 DNA is TGCGCCAGCAGTGACAGGGGTGATTCACCCCTCCACTTT. It translates to CASSDRGDSPLHF.

The J gene is TRBJ1-5, the V gene TRBV19; D is uncertain. The CDR3 consists of 13 residues. V lost 4 bases and J 3 bases, leaving 7 bases between the germline ends. Germline CDR1 LNHDA, CDR2 SQIVND (reference sequence). The CDR3 DNA follows: TGTGCCAGTAGTACCGGACTCAATCAGCCCCAGCATTTT. Translated, it gives CASSTGLNQPQHF.

This clone was picked up a small number of times. The chain uses TRBV7-2 and TRBJ2-7; maybe TRBD2 (5 bases). Germline lookup yields CDR1 SGHTA and CDR2 FQGNSA. Trimming stripped 0 bases from V and 4 bases from J, with 10 bases between. The CDR3 is 14 amino acids. The CDR3 reads CASSLAGVRYEQYF. The CDR3 DNA reads TGTGCCAGCAGCTTAGCGGGAGTGAGGTACGAGCAGTACTTC. The full variable domain, completed using reference TRBV7-2 and TRBJ2-7, is GAGVSQSPSNKVTEKGKDVELRCDPISGHTALYWYRQSLGQGLEFLIYFQGNSAPDKSGLPSDRFSAERTGGSVSTLTIQRTQQEDSAVYLCASSLAGVRYEQYFGPGTRLTVT.